A single sample is the source of the 8 T cell receptor beta chains below, sequenced in a study of blood T cell repertoires in COVID-19 (dated by TCRdb to 2018 to 2020). The library relied on the immunoSEQ multiplex PCR assay. Held by TCRdb, this immuneACCESS table contains in-frame sequences only and omits some clones. Under half of the omission traces to an unresolved V gene where checked; the cause of the rest is unknown. The sample table holds about 130,000 clones, of which 60% to 75% were seen once. The ten largest make up over 1.5% of the sample. The source material was peripheral blood. The receptors derive from a woman in her 70s with acute or convalescent COVID-19.

V usage is TRBV7-3 and J usage is TRBJ2-5, with D possibly matching TRBD2 (6 bases). Trimming removed 2 bases at V and 5 bases at J, with 12 bases between. In germline, CDR1 is SGHTA, CDR2 FQGTGA. The CDR3 is made up of 14 amino acids. CDR3 DNA sequence: TGTGCCAGCAGCTTAGTGGGACTGGGGGAGACCCAGTACTTC. This translates into CASSLVGLGETQYF.

The V and J genes are TRBV28 and TRBJ2-5; 9 bases align to TRBD2. J was trimmed by 3 bases and V by 3 bases; bases with no gene match: 2. Germline V gene sequence: CDR1 MDHEN, CDR2 SYDVKM. This CDR3 has 14 amino acids. In nucleotides, the CDR3 is TGTGCCAGCAGTTTGCCTAGCGGGAAAGAGACCCAGTACTTC. This translates into CASSLPSGKETQYF.

The chain has TRBV19 and TRBJ1-4, with D maybe TRBD1 (5 bases). The CDR3 length is 14 residues. The V gene lost 9 bases and the J gene lost 6 bases, with 17 bases spanning the gap. Germline V gene sequence: CDR1 LNHDA, CDR2 SQIVND (reference sequence). This chain's CDR3 is CASTQGGADEKLFF. Written as DNA, the CDR3 is TGTGCCAGCACCCAGGGAGGGGCAGATGAAAAACTGTTTTTT.

The chain couples TRBV5-6 to TRBJ2-7; D perhaps matches TRBD2 (6 bases). Trimming removed 7 bases at V and 4 bases at J, with 33 bases between. The germline CDR1 and CDR2 sequences are SGHDT and YYEEEE. There are 19 residues in the CDR3. The CDR3 region has the DNA TGTGCCAGCGGAACAATGCGGCCGTCGCCGGGAGTCAGTGCTTACGAGCAGTACTTC. This translates into CASGTMRPSPGVSAYEQYF.

This clone was observed many times. The chain couples TRBV3-1 (or the pseudogene TRBV3-2) to TRBJ2-2; D unclear. The CDR3 contains 11 residues. CDR1 and CDR2 from the germline V gene are LGHDT and YNNKEL (reference sequence). The V and J ends lost 10 bases and 5 bases respectively, with 8 bases between them. CDR3 sequence reads: CANPETGELFF. CDR3 nucleotide sequence: TGTGCCAACCCCGAGACCGGGGAGCTGTTTTTT.

As DNA, the CDR3 is TGTGCCATCAGTGAGTACGGGGACAACGAGCAGTACTTC. It translates to CAISEYGDNEQYF. The V call is TRBV10-3, the J call TRBJ2-7, with a weak D call TRBD1 (6 bases). V was pared by 1 base and J by 5 bases, with 9 bases between. This CDR3 has 13 residues. Germline CDR1 reads ENHRY; CDR2 reads SYGVKD.

CDR3 nucleotides: TGCGCCAGCAGCTTGAGGGGGAGCGTCGACGAGCAGTACTTC. Translation gives CASSLRGSVDEQYF. The V gene is TRBV5-1, the J gene TRBJ2-7; tentatively, D is TRBD1 (6 bases). There are 14 residues in the CDR3. Germline loops: CDR1 SGHRS, CDR2 YFSETQ. Trimming removed 1 base at V and 5 bases at J, with 13 bases between.

J is TRBJ2-4 and V is TRBV2, with 9 bases that match TRBD1. With V trimmed by 5 bases and J by 3 bases, 11 bases remained unmatched. Germline values: CDR1 SNHLY, CDR2 FYNNEI. This CDR3 is 17 amino acids long. CDR3 residues: CASSPGQGISGKNIQYF. CDR3 nucleotides: TGTGCCAGCAGTCCGGGACAGGGCATTTCGGGCAAAAACATTCAGTACTTC.